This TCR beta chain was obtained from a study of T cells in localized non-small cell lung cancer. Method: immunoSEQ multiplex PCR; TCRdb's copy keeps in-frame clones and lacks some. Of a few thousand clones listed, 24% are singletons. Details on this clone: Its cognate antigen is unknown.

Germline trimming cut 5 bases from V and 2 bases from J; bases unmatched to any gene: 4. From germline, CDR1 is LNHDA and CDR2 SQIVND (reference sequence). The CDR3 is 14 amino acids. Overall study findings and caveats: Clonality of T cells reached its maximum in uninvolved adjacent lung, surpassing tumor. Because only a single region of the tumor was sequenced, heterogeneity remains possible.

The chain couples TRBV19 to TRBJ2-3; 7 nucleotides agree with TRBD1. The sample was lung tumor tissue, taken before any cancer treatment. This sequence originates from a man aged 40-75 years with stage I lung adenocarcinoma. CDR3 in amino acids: CASSSGTATDTQYF. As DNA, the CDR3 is TGTGCCAGTAGTTCCGGGACAGCCACAGATACGCAGTATTTT.